A selection of T cell receptor beta chains follows, all from one sample in a study of T cell responses to AZD1222 COVID-19 vaccine. The data were produced by immunoSEQ multiplex PCR, yet TCRdb's version contains in-frame clones alone and is incomplete. The sample records roughly 120,000 clones, 70% to 90% being singletons. The sample here was peripheral blood, taken on day 0 of AZD1222 vaccination. The receptors derive from an adult in good health. Both conserved end residues are part of each CDR3. D genes are given only for firm matches. Not every row has a clone size; where given, it reads once, few, many or a size class.

abundance	v_gene	d_gene	j_gene	CDR3nt	CDR3aa
once	TRBV11-3	TRBD2	TRBJ2-1	TGTGCCAGCAGCCCGGGAGGCTCCTACAATGAGCAGTTCTTC	CASSPGGSYNEQFF
.	TRBV3-1/TRBV3-2	.	TRBJ2-7	TGTGCCAGCAGCGGACGGAACAATTTCTACGAGCAGTACTTC	CASSGRNNFYEQYF
.	TRBV5-6	TRBD1	TRBJ1-2	TGTGCCAGCAGCCTAAAGGACAGGGATAATTACTATGGCTACACCTTC	CASSLKDRDNYYGYTF
few	TRBV6-5	.	TRBJ1-2	TGTGCCAGCAGTTACCTCGGAGGGTCCGGCTACACCTTC	CASSYLGGSGYTF
.	TRBV19	TRBD1	TRBJ2-2	TGTGCCAGTAGCAGTTACAGGGGGCGAATCGGGGAGCTGTTTTTT	CASSSYRGRIGELFF
.	TRBV27	.	TRBJ1-1	TGTGCCAGCAGTTACGGACTGAACACTGAAGCTTTCTTT	CASSYGLNTEAFF
few	TRBV6-2/TRBV6-3	TRBD1	TRBJ1-5	TGTGCCAGCAGCCAACAGGGGGGCGTCGGTCAGCCCCAGCATTTT	CASSQQGGVGQPQHF
.	TRBV27	.	TRBJ1-1	TGTGCCAGCAGCCGAGGGGGGGGTTACACTGAAGCTTTCTTT	CASSRGGGYTEAFF
.	TRBV27	.	TRBJ1-3	TGTGCCAGCAGTTTTAGTGCAGGGGACTCTGGAAACACCATATATTTT	CASSFSAGDSGNTIYF
.	TRBV7-9	.	TRBJ2-7	TGTGCCAGCAGCTTAGGAGCTCTCTACGAGCAGTACTTC	CASSLGALYEQYF
.	TRBV7-2	.	TRBJ1-2	TGTGCCAGCACCCCAACCACTAACTATGGCTACACCTTC	CASTPTTNYGYTF
.	TRBV19	.	TRBJ2-7	TGTGCCAGTAGTATAGCCCAGGCCGGATACGAGCAGTACTTC	CASSIAQAGYEQYF
.	TRBV7-2	.	TRBJ1-6	TGTGCCAGCAGCCCGGCGGGGGCGAGACCTTCTTCACCCCTCCACTTT	CASSPAGARPSSPLHF
.	TRBV6-6	.	TRBJ2-3	TGTGCCAGCAGGCGGGACAGTTCTAGCACAGATACGCAGTATTTT	CASRRDSSSTDTQYF
.	TRBV12-3/TRBV12-4	.	TRBJ2-5	TGTGCCAGCAAGGAGGAGGGAACGACCCAGTACTTC	CASKEEGTTQYF
.	TRBV6-2/TRBV6-3	.	TRBJ1-4	TGTGCCAGCAGTACGAGGGACGTCAGTGAAAAACTGTTTTTT	CASSTRDVSEKLFF
.	TRBV6-5	.	TRBJ1-1	TGTGCCAGCAGTTACGGCACCAGCCTTGAAGCTTTCTTT	CASSYGTSLEAFF
.	TRBV12-5	.	TRBJ1-2	TGTGCTAGTGGTTTGCCCCATCTAAGGAACTATGGCTACACCTTC	CASGLPHLRNYGYTF
.	TRBV3-1/TRBV3-2	.	TRBJ1-1	TGTGCCAGCATGCCACCGGGGAACACTGAAGCTTTCTTT	CASMPPGNTEAFF
few	TRBV2	.	TRBJ1-5	TGTGCCAGCAGTCCTATGGGGGGGGCTCTTAGCAATCAGCCCCAGCATTTT	CASSPMGGALSNQPQHF
.	TRBV2	TRBD1	TRBJ2-1	TGTGCCAGCAGTGAATCGGTTCAGGACAGGCACAATGAGCAGTTCTTC	CASSESVQDRHNEQFF
.	TRBV23-1	TRBD1	TRBJ1-2	TGCGCCAGCAGTCAATTTGCGATCACCCGGGACAGCGGCGGCTACACCTTC	CASSQFAITRDSGGYTF
.	TRBV12-3/TRBV12-4	.	TRBJ1-1	TGTGCCAGCACCTTCACAGGGTACACTGAAGCTTTCTTT	CASTFTGYTEAFF
.	TRBV24-1	.	TRBJ1-1	TGTGCCACCTTTTCTGACTTTAACACTGAAGCTTTCTTT	CATFSDFNTEAFF
few	TRBV7-6	.	TRBJ1-1	TGTGCCAGCAGCTTTGGGGGGAACACTGAAGCTTTCTTT	CASSFGGNTEAFF
.	TRBV29-1	.	TRBJ1-2	TGCAGCGTTGAAGCCACAGGGTCCTATGGCTACACCTTC	CSVEATGSYGYTF
.	TRBV15	.	TRBJ1-4	TGTGCCACCAGCAACCGGGAGGTAGGAGAAAAACTGTTTTTT	CATSNREVGEKLFF
.	TRBV29-1	.	TRBJ1-2	TGCAGCGTTCTAGTGGGGTCTAACTATGGCTACACCTTC	CSVLVGSNYGYTF
.	TRBV5-1	.	TRBJ2-6	TGCGCCAGCAGCTTGACGTCTCTCCGGGGGGCCAACGTCCTGACTTTC	CASSLTSLRGANVLTF
.	TRBV5-4	.	TRBJ1-1	TGTGCCAGCAGCTCGAAATTGACCGCAGGGCTCCCTGAGGGTGAAGCTTTCTTT	CASSSKLTAGLPEGEAFF
.	TRBV2	TRBD1	TRBJ2-7	TGTGCCAGAAAAGAGACAGGGGTTTTTGGCGAGCAGTACTTC	CARKETGVFGEQYF
.	TRBV6-6	.	TRBJ1-1	TGTGCCAGCAGTTACGGCGCTGAAGCTTTCTTT	CASSYGAEAFF
.	TRBV4-1	TRBD1	TRBJ1-3	TGCGCCAGCAGCCAAGATGAGGGGGCGGGAAACACCATATATTTT	CASSQDEGAGNTIYF
.	TRBV2	.	TRBJ1-5	TGTGCCAGCAGTGAAGAACAGATACAGCCCCAGCATTTT	CASSEEQIQPQHF
few	TRBV6-1	.	TRBJ1-1	TGTGCCAGCAGTGAATTCACTTTGGGGAACACTGAAGCTTTCTTT	CASSEFTLGNTEAFF
few	TRBV9	.	TRBJ2-1	TGTGCCAGCAGCGTAGGCCTAGGAGATACCTACAATGAGCAGTTCTTC	CASSVGLGDTYNEQFF
.	TRBV2	.	TRBJ1-4	TGTGCCAGCAGTGAAGCGGCACAGCCTCTGGTAAAACTGTTTTTT	CASSEAAQPLVKLFF
.	TRBV11-1	.	TRBJ2-5	TGTGCCAGCAGCTTCGACTATTACGACCAAGAGACCCAGTACTTC	CASSFDYYDQETQYF
.	TRBV7-2	.	TRBJ2-7	TGTGCCAGCAGCGCAACCGGGACCCCATGGGACGAGCAGTACTTC	CASSATGTPWDEQYF
few	TRBV28	.	TRBJ2-7	TGTGCCAGCGAGGGGGTCCCCCCCCTATACGAGCAGTACTTC	CASEGVPPLYEQYF
.	TRBV5-4	TRBD1	TRBJ1-6	TGTGCCAGCAGCTCCGGAGGGACAGAGCCTTGGGGTTCACCCCTCCACTTT	CASSSGGTEPWGSPLHF
.	TRBV5-6	TRBD1	TRBJ2-3	TGTGCCAGCAGCGCCCGGGACAGGGGGATCACAGATACGCAGTATTTT	CASSARDRGITDTQYF
.	TRBV9	TRBD1	TRBJ1-3	TGTGCCAGCAGCGCAGGGGGCACGTCTGGAAACACCATATATTTT	CASSAGGTSGNTIYF
.	TRBV4-1	TRBD1	TRBJ1-1	TGCGCCAGCAGCTATCCCAAGGGGACAGGGCTCACTGAAGCTTTCTTT	CASSYPKGTGLTEAFF
.	TRBV15	.	TRBJ1-2	TGTGCCACCAGCAGAGAATTGGACAGTAACTATGGCTACACCTTC	CATSRELDSNYGYTF
.	TRBV29-1	.	TRBJ1-1	TGCAGCGTTTCCGGGGTAAACACTGAAGCTTTCTTT	CSVSGVNTEAFF
.	TRBV14	TRBD1	TRBJ1-1	TGTGCCAGCACCCCGGGACAGAGCTTTGAAGCTTTCTTT	CASTPGQSFEAFF
.	TRBV5-1	.	TRBJ1-1	TGCGCCAGCAGCTTGTGGGGCCCGAACACTGAAGCTTTCTTT	CASSLWGPNTEAFF
.	TRBV10-3	TRBD1	TRBJ1-1	TGTGCCATCAGGGACCGGGACAGAGGAACTGAAGCTTTCTTT	CAIRDRDRGTEAFF
.	TRBV13	.	TRBJ2-7	TGTGCCAGCGTCATAAATGGACAGACCTACGAGCAGTACTTC	CASVINGQTYEQYF
.	TRBV5-1	.	TRBJ2-7	TGCGCCAGCAGCCTACTAGAGCCGAACTACGAGCAGTACTTC	CASSLLEPNYEQYF
.	TRBV10-3	.	TRBJ1-5	TGTGCCATCAGTGAGAGGTTAGAGCAGCCCCAGCATTTT	CAISERLEQPQHF
.	TRBV6-5	.	TRBJ2-7	TGTGCCAGCAGTTACTCGAAGGAAGGCATGAAGAACGAGCAGTACTTC	CASSYSKEGMKNEQYF
once	TRBV7-8	.	TRBJ1-1	TGTGCCAGCAGCTCGACGGGGGGGTTGGACACTGAAGCTTTCTTT	CASSSTGGLDTEAFF